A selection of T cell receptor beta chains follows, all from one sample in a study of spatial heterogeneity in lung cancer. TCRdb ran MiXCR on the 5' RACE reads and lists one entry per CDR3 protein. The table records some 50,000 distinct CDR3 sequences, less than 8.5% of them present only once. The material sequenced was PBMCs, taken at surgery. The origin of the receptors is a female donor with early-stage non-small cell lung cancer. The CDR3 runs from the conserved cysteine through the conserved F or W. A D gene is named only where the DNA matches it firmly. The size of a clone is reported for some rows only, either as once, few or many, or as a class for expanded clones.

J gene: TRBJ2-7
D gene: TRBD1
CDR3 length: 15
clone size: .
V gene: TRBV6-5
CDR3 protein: CASNHRDRGPYEQYF
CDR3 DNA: TGTGCCAGCAACCACCGGGACAGGGGGCCCTACGAGCAGTACTTC

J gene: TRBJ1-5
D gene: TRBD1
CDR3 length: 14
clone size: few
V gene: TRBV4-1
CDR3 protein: CASSQDRGNQPQHF
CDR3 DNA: TGCGCCAGCAGCCAGGACAGGGGCAATCAGCCCCAGCATTTT

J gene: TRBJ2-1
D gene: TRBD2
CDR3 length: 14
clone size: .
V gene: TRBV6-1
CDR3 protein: CASRTSGGPNEQFF
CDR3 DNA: TGTGCCAGCAGGACTAGCGGGGGGCCTAATGAGCAGTTCTTC

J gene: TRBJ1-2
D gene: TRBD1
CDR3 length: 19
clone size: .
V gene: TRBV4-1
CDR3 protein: CASSQDFMGQGVVSYGYTF
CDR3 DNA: TGCGCCAGCAGCCAAGATTTCATGGGGCAGGGGGTGGTTAGTTATGGCTACACCTTC

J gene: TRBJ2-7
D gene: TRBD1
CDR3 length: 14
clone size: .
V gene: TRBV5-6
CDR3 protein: CASSLPGTDYEQYF
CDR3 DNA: TGTGCCAGCAGCTTGCCCGGGACAGACTACGAGCAGTACTTC

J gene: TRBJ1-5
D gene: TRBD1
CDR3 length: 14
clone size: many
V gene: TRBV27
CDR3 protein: CASSYRGHHQPQHF
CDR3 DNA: TGTGCCAGCAGCTACAGGGGGCATCATCAGCCCCAGCATTTT

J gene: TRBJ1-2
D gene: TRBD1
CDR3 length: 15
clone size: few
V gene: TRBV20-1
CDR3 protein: CSARDQGQANYGYTF
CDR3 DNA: TGCAGTGCTAGAGACCAAGGACAGGCTAACTATGGCTACACCTTC

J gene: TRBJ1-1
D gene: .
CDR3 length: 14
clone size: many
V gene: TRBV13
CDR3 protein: CASSSGRMNTEAFF
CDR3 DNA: TGTGCCAGCAGCTCAGGACGGATGAACACTGAAGCTTTCTTT

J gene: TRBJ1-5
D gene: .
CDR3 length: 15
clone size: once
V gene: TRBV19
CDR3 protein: CASSSGGKSNQPQHF
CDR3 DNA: TGTGCCAGTAGTAGTGGAGGGAAGAGCAATCAGCCCCAGCATTTT

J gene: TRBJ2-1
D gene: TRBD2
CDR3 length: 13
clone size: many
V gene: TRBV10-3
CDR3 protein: CAIQSGGGNEQFF
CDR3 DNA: TGTGCCATCCAATCCGGGGGGGGTAATGAGCAGTTCTTC

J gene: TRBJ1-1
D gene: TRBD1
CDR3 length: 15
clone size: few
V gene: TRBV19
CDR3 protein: CASSMRQGVNTEAFF
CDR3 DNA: TGTGCCAGTAGTATGCGACAGGGCGTGAACACTGAAGCTTTCTTT

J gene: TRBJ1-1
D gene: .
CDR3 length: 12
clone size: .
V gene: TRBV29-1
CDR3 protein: CSVGGGGTEAFF
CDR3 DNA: TGCAGCGTTGGGGGGGGTGGGACTGAAGCTTTCTTT

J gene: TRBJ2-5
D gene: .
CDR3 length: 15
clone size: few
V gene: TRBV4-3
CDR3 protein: CASSRGRGREETQYF
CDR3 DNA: TGCGCCAGCAGCCGAGGACGGGGACGGGAGGAGACCCAGTACTTC

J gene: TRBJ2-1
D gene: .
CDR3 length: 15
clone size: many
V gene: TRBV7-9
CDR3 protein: CASSARGQGYNEQFF
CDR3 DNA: TGTGCCAGCAGCGCCAGGGGTCAGGGATACAATGAGCAGTTCTTC

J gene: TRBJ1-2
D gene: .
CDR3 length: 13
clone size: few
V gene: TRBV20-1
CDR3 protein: CSAPRGANYGYTF
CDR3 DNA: TGCAGTGCCCCGCGGGGGGCTAACTATGGCTACACCTTC

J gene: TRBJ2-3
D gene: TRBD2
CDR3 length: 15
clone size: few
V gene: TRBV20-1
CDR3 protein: CSARRGETSADTQYF
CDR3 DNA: TGCAGTGCTAGACGGGGGGAGACTAGCGCAGATACGCAGTATTTT

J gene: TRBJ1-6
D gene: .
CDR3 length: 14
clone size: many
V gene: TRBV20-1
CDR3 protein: CSAREGPLNSPLHF
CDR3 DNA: TGCAGTGCTAGAGAAGGGCCGCTTAATTCACCCCTCCACTTT

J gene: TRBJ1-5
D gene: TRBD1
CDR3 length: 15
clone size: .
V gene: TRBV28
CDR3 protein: CASSAGQGVVQPQHF
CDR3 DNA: TGTGCCAGCAGTGCGGGACAGGGGGTGGTTCAGCCCCAGCATTTT

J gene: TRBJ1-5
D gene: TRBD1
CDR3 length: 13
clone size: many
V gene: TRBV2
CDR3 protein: CASSVRGNQPQHF
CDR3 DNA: TGTGCCAGCAGTGTCAGGGGGAATCAGCCCCAGCATTTT

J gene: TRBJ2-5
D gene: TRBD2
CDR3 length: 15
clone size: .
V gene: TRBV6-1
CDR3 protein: CASSDPMGREETQYF
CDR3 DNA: TGTGCCAGCAGCGACCCGATGGGGAGGGAAGAGACCCAGTACTTC

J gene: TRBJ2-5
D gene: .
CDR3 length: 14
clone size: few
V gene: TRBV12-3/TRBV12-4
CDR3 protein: CASSLAGGGETQYF
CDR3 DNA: TGTGCCAGCAGTTTAGCGGGGGGTGGAGAGACCCAGTACTTC

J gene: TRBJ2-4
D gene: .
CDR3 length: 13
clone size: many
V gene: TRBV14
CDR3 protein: CASSFGAKNIQYF
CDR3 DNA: TGTGCCAGCAGCTTTGGGGCCAAAAACATTCAGTACTTC

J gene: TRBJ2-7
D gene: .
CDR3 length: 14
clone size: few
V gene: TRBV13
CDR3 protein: CASSSGTLSYEQYF
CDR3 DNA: TGTGCCAGCAGCTCCGGGACTCTTTCCTACGAGCAGTACTTC

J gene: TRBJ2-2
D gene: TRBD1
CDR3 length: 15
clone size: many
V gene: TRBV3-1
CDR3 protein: CASSLRDRGIGELFF
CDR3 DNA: TGTGCCAGCAGCCTCCGGGACAGGGGAATCGGGGAGCTGTTTTTT

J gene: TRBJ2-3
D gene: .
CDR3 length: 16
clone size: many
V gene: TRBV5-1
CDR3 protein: CASSLENYASRDTQYF
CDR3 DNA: TGCGCCAGCAGCTTGGAGAATTATGCCTCACGGGATACGCAGTATTTT

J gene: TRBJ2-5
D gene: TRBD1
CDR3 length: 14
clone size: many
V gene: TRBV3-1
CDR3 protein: CASSATGGAETQYF
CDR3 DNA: TGTGCCAGCAGCGCAACAGGGGGCGCGGAGACCCAGTACTTC

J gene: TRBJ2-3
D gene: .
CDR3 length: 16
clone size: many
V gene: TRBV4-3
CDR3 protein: CASSQEGDPRVDTQYF
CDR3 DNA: TGCGCCAGCAGCCAAGAGGGGGACCCGAGGGTGGATACGCAGTATTTT

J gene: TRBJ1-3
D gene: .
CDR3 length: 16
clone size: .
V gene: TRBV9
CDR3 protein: CASSVEGGGSGNTIYF
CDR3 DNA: TGTGCCAGCAGCGTAGAGGGAGGAGGATCTGGAAACACCATATATTTT

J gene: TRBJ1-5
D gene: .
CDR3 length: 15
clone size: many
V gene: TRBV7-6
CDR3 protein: CASSLDSGGGQPQHF
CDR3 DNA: TGTGCCAGCAGCTTAGATTCGGGGGGCGGTCAGCCCCAGCATTTT

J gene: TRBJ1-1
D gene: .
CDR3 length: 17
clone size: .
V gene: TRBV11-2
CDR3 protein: CASSLDQDSFHNTEAFF
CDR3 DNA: TGTGCCAGCAGCTTAGATCAAGACAGCTTTCATAACACTGAAGCTTTCTTT

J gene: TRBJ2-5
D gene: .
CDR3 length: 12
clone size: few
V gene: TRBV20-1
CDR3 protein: CSASTGIKTQYF
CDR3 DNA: TGCAGTGCTAGTACGGGGATTAAGACCCAGTACTTC

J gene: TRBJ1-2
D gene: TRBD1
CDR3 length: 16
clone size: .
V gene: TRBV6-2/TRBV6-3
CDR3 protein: CASRMGPDRANYGYTF
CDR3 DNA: TGTGCCAGCCGGATGGGGCCGGACAGGGCCAACTATGGCTACACCTTC

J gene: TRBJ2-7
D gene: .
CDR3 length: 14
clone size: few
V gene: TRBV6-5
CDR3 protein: CASSYSQAPFEQYF
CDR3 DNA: TGTGCCAGCAGTTATAGCCAGGCCCCCTTCGAGCAGTACTTC

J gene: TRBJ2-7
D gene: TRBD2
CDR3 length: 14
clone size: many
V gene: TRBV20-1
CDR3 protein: CSASPTSGGWVQYF
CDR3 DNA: TGCAGTGCTAGTCCCACTAGCGGGGGGTGGGTGCAGTACTTC

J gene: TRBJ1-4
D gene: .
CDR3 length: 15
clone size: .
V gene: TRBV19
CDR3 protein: CASSAFRDSRGKLFF
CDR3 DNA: TGTGCCAGTAGTGCTTTCCGGGATTCAAGAGGAAAACTGTTTTTT

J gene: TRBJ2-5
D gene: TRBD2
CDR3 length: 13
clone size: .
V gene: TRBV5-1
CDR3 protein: CASSRSGEETQYF
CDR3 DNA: TGCGCCAGCAGCAGGAGCGGGGAAGAGACCCAGTACTTC

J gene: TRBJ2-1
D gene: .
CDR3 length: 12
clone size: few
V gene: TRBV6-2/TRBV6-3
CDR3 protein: CASSPRQNEQFF
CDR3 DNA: TGTGCCAGCAGTCCTCGGCAAAATGAGCAGTTCTTC

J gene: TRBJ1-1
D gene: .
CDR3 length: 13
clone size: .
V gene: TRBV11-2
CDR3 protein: CASSLAGAPEAFF
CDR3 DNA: TGTGCCAGCAGCTTGGCGGGGGCCCCTGAAGCTTTCTTT

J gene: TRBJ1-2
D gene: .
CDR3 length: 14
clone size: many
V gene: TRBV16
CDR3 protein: CASSQAVPFYGYTF
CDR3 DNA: TGTGCCAGCAGCCAGGCAGTGCCTTTTTATGGCTACACCTTC

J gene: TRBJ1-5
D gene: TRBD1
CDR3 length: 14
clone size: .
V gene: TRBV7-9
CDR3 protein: CASSLAGGSQPQHF
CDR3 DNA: TGTGCCAGCAGCTTAGCAGGGGGCAGTCAGCCCCAGCATTTT

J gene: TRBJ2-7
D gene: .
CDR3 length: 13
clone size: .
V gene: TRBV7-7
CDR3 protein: CASSPGTESVQYF
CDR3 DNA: TGTGCTAGCAGCCCCGGGACCGAGTCGGTGCAGTACTTC

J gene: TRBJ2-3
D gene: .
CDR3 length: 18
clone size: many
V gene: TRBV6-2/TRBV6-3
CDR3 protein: CASSYPSVLETIEDTQYF
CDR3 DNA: TGTGCCAGCAGTTACCCCTCAGTACTAGAAACAATCGAGGATACGCAGTATTTT

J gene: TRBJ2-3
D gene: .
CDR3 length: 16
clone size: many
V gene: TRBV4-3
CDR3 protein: CASSQDRTGISVTQYF
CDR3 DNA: TGCGCCAGCAGCCAAGACCGAACAGGGATTAGTGTTACGCAGTATTTT

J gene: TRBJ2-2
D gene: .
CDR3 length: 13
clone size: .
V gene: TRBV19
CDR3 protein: CASLAGITGELFF
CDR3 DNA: TGTGCCAGTTTGGCAGGTATCACCGGGGAGCTGTTTTTT

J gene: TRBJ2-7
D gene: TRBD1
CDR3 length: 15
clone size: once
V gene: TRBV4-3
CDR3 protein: CASSQGGDSLYEQYF
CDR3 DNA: TGCGCCAGCAGCCAAGGAGGGGACAGCCTCTACGAGCAGTACTTC

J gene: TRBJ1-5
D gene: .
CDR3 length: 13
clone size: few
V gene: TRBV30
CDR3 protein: CAWRSHGDQPQHF
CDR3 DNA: TGTGCCTGGAGGTCCCATGGGGATCAGCCCCAGCATTTT

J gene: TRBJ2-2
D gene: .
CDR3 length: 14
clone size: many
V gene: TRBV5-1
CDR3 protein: CASSLEGGSGELFF
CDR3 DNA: TGCGCCAGCAGCTTGGAGGGCGGATCCGGGGAGCTGTTTTTT

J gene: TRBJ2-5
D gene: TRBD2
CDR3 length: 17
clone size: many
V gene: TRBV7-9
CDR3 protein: CASSSHGLAVLQETQYF
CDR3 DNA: TGTGCCAGCAGCTCACACGGACTAGCGGTCCTCCAAGAGACCCAGTACTTC

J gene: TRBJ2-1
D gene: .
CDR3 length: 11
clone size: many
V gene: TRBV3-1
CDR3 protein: CASSSLTEQFF
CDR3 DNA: TGTGCCAGCAGCAGTTTGACTGAGCAGTTCTTC